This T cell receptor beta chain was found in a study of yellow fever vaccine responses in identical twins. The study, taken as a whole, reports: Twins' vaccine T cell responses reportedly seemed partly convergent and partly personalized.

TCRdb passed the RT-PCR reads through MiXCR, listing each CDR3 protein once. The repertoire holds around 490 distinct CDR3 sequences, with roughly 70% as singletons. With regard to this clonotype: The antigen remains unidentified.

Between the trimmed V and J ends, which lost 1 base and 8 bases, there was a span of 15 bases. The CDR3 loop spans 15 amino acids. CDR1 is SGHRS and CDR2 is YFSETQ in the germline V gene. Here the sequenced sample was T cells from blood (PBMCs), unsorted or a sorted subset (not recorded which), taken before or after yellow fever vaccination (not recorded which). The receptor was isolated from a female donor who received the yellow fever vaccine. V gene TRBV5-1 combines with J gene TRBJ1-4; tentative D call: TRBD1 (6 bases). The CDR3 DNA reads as TGCGCCAGCAGCTTGTCGTTGACAGGTGGGGAAAAACTGTTTTTT. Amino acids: CASSLSLTGGEKLFF.